These 17 T cell receptor beta chains originate from one sample sequenced in a study of T cell responses to AZD1222 COVID-19 vaccine. Using immunoSEQ multiplex PCR, the repertoire was profiled, and TCRdb retains in-frame clones only, with some absent. Among around 150,000 clones listed, 70% to 90% were seen once. Sequencing used peripheral blood, obtained on day 0 of MenACWY control vaccination. Receptors originate from an adult in good health.

The gene calls are TRBV6-6 and TRBJ2-2; D unclear. This CDR3 contains 13 residues. CDR1 and CDR2 from the germline V gene are MNHNY and SVGAGI (reference sequence). Trimming removed 4 bases at V and 3 bases at J, with 6 bases between. The CDR3: CASSLGYTGELFF. Here the CDR3 DNA reads TGTGCCAGCAGTTTAGGGTACACCGGGGAGCTGTTTTTT.

The chain employs TRBV7-2 and TRBJ2-7; 11 nucleotides align to TRBD2. CDR1 is SGHTA and CDR2 is FQGNSA in the germline V gene. J lost 7 bases, V lost 6 bases, and 11 bases had no gene match. This CDR3 comprises 15 residues. CDR3 bases: TGTGCCAGCAGGCAAACCGGGACTAGCGGCCGAGAGCAGTACTTC. Its protein product is CASRQTGTSGREQYF.

This chain uses TRBV7-8 with TRBJ2-5, with unresolved D. Germline V gene sequence: CDR1 SGHVS, CDR2 FQNEAQ. CDR3 length: 13 amino acids. V was pared by 1 base and J by 2 bases, with 5 bases between. The CDR3 protein is CASSLGSQETQYF. CDR3 DNA: TGTGCCAGCAGCTTAGGGAGTCAAGAGACCCAGTACTTC.

The chain links TRBV18 to TRBJ2-6; the match to TRBD1 covers 8 bases. V was clipped by 1 base and J by 2 bases; unmatched bases: 7. Germline V gene lookup returns CDR1 KGHSH and CDR2 LQKENI. The length of the CDR3 is 18 residues. The CDR3 protein is CASSPQYRGKAGANVLTF. As DNA, the CDR3 is TGTGCCAGCTCACCACAGTACAGGGGGAAGGCTGGGGCCAACGTCCTGACTTTC.

The chain joins TRBV27 to TRBJ2-5; a possible D gene is TRBD1 (6 bases). From germline, CDR1 is MNHEY and CDR2 SMNVEV (reference sequence). The CDR3 loop spans 15 amino acids. Trimming stripped 5 bases from V and 4 bases from J, with 17 bases between. The CDR3 region is CASSTTQGFGETQYF. DNA of the CDR3: TGTGCCAGCAGTACGACACAGGGTTTTGGAGAGACCCAGTACTTC.

This chain joins TRBV10-3 and TRBJ2-7, with D perhaps TRBD1 (5 bases). In germline, CDR1 is ENHRY, CDR2 SYGVKD. V was trimmed by 3 bases and J by 7 bases, leaving 25 bases between them. The CDR3 runs to 17 residues. Here the CDR3 DNA reads TGTGCCATCAGTGACTTGGAAAAGGGGCTACTTACGGAGGAGCAGTACTTC. Protein sequence: CAISDLEKGLLTEEQYF.

V is TRBV10-2 and J is TRBJ1-4, with a tentative D call TRBD1 (6 bases). This CDR3 contains 15 residues. Trimming removed 8 bases at V and 3 bases at J, with 16 bases between. In germline, CDR1 is WSHSY, CDR2 SAAADI. For the CDR3, the DNA is TGCGCCAGCTCGGACAGCCGAAGACCTAATGAAAAACTGTTTTTT. It is translated as CASSDSRRPNEKLFF.

This chain links TRBV6-5 with TRBJ1-1, with 7 bases fitting TRBD1. Germline-derived CDR1 and CDR2 are MNHEY and SVGAGI. The trim removed 4 bases at V and 11 bases at J, leaving 10 bases unmatched. The CDR3 has 13 residues. CDR3 coding DNA: TGTGCCAGCAGTTTGTACAGGGGCACGGAGGCTTTCTTT. The encoded protein is CASSLYRGTEAFF.

V and J are TRBV5-8 and TRBJ1-5, with D unresolved. The V end was cut by 2 bases, the J end by 0 bases, with 12 bases between. This CDR3 has 16 residues. Germline values: CDR1 SGHTS, CDR2 YDEGEE. DNA of the CDR3: TGTGCCAGCAGCTTTGGAGGCGACTATAGCAATCAGCCCCAGCATTTT. Protein sequence: CASSFGGDYSNQPQHF.

The rearrangement uses TRBV5-4 and TRBJ1-1; D is possibly TRBD1 (6 bases). Germline lookup yields CDR1 SGHNT and CDR2 YYREEE (reference sequence). V shed 4 bases and J shed 2 bases, with 12 bases lying between them. This CDR3 comprises 14 residues. As DNA, the CDR3 is TGTGCCAGCAGCCATCTAGGGGGTAACACTGAAGCTTTCTTT. Its protein product is CASSHLGGNTEAFF. The whole variable domain, filled in from reference TRBV5-4 and TRBJ1-1, reads ETGVTQSPTHLIKTRGQQVTLRCSSQSGHNTVSWYQQALGQGPQFIFQYYREEENGRGNFPPRFSGLQFPNYSSELNVNALELDDSALYLCASSHLGGNTEAFFGQGTRLTVV.

The sample holds a few counts of this clone. V is TRBV29-1 and J is TRBJ1-2, with a tentative D call TRBD1 (5 bases). Germline lookup yields CDR1 SQVTM and CDR2 ANQGSEA. Trimming removed 6 bases at V and 5 bases at J, with 16 bases between. The CDR3 sequence is 13 residues long. The CDR3 region is CSVATDLLYGYTF. Written as DNA, the CDR3 is TGCAGCGTCGCGACAGACCTTCTTTATGGCTACACCTTC.

This chain links TRBV5-4 with TRBJ2-7, with a weak D call TRBD2 (5 bases). CDR3 length equals 12 residues. Trimming pared 3 bases from V and 4 bases from J, leaving 8 bases between. Looked up from germline, CDR1 is SGHNT and CDR2 is YYREEE (reference sequence). CDR3 protein: CASSSEGYEQYF. CDR3 DNA: TGTGCCAGCAGCTCAGAGGGATACGAGCAGTACTTC. The full variable domain, rest sourced from reference TRBV5-4 and TRBJ2-7, is ETGVTQSPTHLIKTRGQQVTLRCSSQSGHNTVSWYQQALGQGPQFIFQYYREEENGRGNFPPRFSGLQFPNYSSELNVNALELDDSALYLCASSSEGYEQYFGPGTRLTVT.

The chain couples TRBV20-1 to TRBJ1-1; D perhaps matches TRBD1 (6 bases). Germline CDR1 and CDR2: DFQATT and SNEGSKA (reference sequence). This CDR3 has 11 residues. V shed 5 bases and J shed 8 bases, with 12 bases lying between them. In nucleotides, the CDR3 is TGCAGTGCTGGGGGCGGCAGGGAAGCTTTCTTT. Protein product: CSAGGGREAFF.

The chain employs TRBV7-6 and TRBJ1-2; 8 bases are shared with TRBD1. The CDR3 totals 13 residues. V dropped 3 bases and J dropped 8; count of bases not matched to a gene: 5. CDR1 is SGHVS and CDR2 is FNYEAQ in the germline V gene. The CDR3 here is CASSFQGALGYTF. The CDR3 coding sequence is TGTGCCAGCAGCTTTCAGGGGGCGTTAGGCTACACCTTC.

The CDR3 bases are TGTGCCAGCAGAGCGGGACAAGGCTGGGAGACCCAGTACTTC. Residues: CASRAGQGWETQYF. The gene calls are TRBV6-1 and TRBJ2-5; tentative D call: TRBD2 (7 bases). There are 14 residues in the CDR3. In germline, CDR1 is MNHNS, CDR2 SASEGT. Trimming pared 6 bases from V and 5 bases from J, leaving 16 bases between.

The J gene is TRBJ2-1, the V gene TRBV11-1, with TRBD1 matching 10 bases. This CDR3 region has 14 residues. Germline values: CDR1 SGHAT, CDR2 FQDESV (reference sequence). With 5 bases clipped from V and 7 bases from J, the junction kept 5 bases outside the gene matches. DNA of the CDR3: TGTGCCAGCAGCCCGCGGGACAGGGGTAATGAGCAGTTCTTC. This encodes CASSPRDRGNEQFF.

This clone was seen only a few times. The rearrangement uses TRBV5-1 and TRBJ2-1; D call uncertain. The ends were cut back, 7 bases at V and 0 bases at J, with 11 bases in the middle. Germline values: CDR1 SGHRS, CDR2 YFSETQ. CDR3 size: 14 residues. The CDR3 DNA is TGCGCCAGCGCCCAAGAGGCCTCCTACAATGAGCAGTTCTTC. Its protein is CASAQEASYNEQFF.